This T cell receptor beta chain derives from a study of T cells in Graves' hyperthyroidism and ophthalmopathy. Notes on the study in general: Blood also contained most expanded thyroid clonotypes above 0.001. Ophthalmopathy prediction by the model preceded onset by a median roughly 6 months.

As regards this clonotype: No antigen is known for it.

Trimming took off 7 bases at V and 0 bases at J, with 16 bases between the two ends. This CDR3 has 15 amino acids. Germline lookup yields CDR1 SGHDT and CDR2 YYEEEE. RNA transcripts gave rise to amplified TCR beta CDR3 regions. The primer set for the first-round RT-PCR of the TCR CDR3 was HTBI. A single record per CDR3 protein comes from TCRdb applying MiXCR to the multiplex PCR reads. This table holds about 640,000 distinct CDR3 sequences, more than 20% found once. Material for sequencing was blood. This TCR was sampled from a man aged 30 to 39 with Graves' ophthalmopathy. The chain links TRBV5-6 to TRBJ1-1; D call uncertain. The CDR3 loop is CASSMWSEMNTEAFF. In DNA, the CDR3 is TGTGCCAGCTCTATGTGGTCAGAAATGAACACTGAAGCTTTCTTT.